The clone carrying this TCR beta chain was observed many times. Its antigen is not known. There are 16 residues in the CDR3. V shed 3 bases and J 0 bases; nucleotides not matched to a gene: 6. The V gene's germline CDR1 is DFQATT and CDR2 SNEGSKA (reference sequence). These data belong to a study of CD8 T cells in ankylosing spondylitis. Broader study findings: Past research had described some motif variants in reactive arthritis synovial fluid and blood.

One entry per CDR3 protein, called by TCRdb with MiXCR from the 5' RACE reads. The sample carries under 250,000 distinct CDR3 sequences, under 8.5% recorded once. This sequence originates from a female donor with ankylosing spondylitis or in good health (not recorded which). This chain uses TRBV20-1 with TRBJ2-3, with 10 bases lining up with TRBD2. The sequencing sample was made of blood, either unsorted or a sorted T cell fraction (not recorded which). The CDR3 DNA is TGCAGTGCTAGGTCTAGCGGGGGCCCAAGCACAGATACGCAGTATTTT. Its translation is CSARSSGGPSTDTQYF.